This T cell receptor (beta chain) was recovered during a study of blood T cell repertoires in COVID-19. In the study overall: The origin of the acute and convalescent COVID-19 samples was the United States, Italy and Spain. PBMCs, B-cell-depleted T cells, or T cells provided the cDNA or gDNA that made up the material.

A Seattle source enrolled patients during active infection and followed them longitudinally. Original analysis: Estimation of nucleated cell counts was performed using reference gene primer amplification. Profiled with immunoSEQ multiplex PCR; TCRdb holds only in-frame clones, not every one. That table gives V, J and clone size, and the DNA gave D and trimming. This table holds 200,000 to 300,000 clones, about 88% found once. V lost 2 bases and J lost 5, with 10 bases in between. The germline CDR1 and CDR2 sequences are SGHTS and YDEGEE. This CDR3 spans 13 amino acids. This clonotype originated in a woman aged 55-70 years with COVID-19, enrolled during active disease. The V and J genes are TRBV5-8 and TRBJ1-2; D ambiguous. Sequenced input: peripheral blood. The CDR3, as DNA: TGTGCCAGCAGCTTCCCCTGGAGGTATGGCTACACCTTC. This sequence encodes CASSFPWRYGYTF.